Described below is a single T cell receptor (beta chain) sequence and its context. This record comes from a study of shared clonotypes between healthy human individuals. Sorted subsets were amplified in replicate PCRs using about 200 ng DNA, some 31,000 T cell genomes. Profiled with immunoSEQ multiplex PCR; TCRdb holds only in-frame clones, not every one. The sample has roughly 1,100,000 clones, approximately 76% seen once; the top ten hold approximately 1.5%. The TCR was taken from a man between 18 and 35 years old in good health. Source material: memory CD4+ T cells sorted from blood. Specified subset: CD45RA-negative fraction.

In DNA, the CDR3 is TGTGCCAGCAGCTATGGGAATACGCAGTATTTT. Translated, it gives CASSYGNTQYF. This sequence joins TRBV5-6 and TRBJ2-3; D is uncertain. This CDR3 is 11 amino acids long. Germline-derived CDR1 and CDR2 are SGHDT and YYEEEE. Between the trimmed V and J ends, which lost 3 bases and 7 bases, there was a span of 6 bases.